This entry concerns a single T cell receptor beta chain. Original methodology: Using reference gene primer amplification, nucleated cell counts were estimated. Here immunoSEQ multiplex PCR was the method, and the copy in TCRdb shows in-frame clones only, minus some. That table is the source of V, J and clone size, and D and trimming were worked out from the DNA. The sample contains 50,000 to 60,000 clones, approximately 85% of which appear only once. This record belongs to a study of blood T cell repertoires in COVID-19. About the research overall: From the United States, Italy and Spain came samples of acute and convalescent COVID-19. PBMCs, B-cell-depleted T cells, or T cells were the source of the cDNA or gDNA that made up the material.

The CDR3 spans 14 residues. V dropped 4 bases and J dropped 4 bases, with 11 bases sitting between them. Germline lookup yields CDR1 SGHKS and CDR2 YYEKEE (reference sequence). The receptor comes from a human donor in a cohort sampled during active COVID-19. Specimen: peripheral blood. This sequence joins TRBV5-5 and TRBJ2-2; no reliable D call. CDR3 amino acids: CASSLQVSTGELFF. The CDR3 coding sequence is TGTGCCAGCAGCCTCCAGGTTTCCACCGGGGAGCTGTTTTTT.